This TCR beta chain comes out of a study of tumor-infiltrating lymphocytes in primary liver carcinoma. For the study at large: Measuring roughly 4.2 to 11 cm across, the tumors were staged as T1-T3 N0M0. Findings and caveats of the study: Roughly 7-25% of top clones, and no more, occurred in all five tumor regions. Blood fell significantly below tumors in its top-250-clone fraction (p = 0.039).

Scientists recovered RNA and DNA together from roughly 20-30 mg of unsorted bulk tissue. Chronic HBV infection, untreated so far, was present in the patients. V shed 4 bases and J 0 bases; nucleotides not matched to a gene: 4. CDR3 length: 15 amino acids. CDR1 is SEHNR, CDR2 FQNEAQ, per germline (reference sequence). TCR beta cDNA was reverse-transcribed from 400 to 500 ng of total RNA. The reaction used a constant-region primer and ProtoScript II reverse transcriptase. ARM-PCR, slightly modified, supplied the TCR beta libraries through three nested multiplex PCR rounds. The first two PCR rounds, roughly 10 cycles each, used TRBV1-TRBV30 forward primers and a C-beta reverse primer. A single record per CDR3 protein comes from TCRdb applying MiXCR to the multiplex PCR reads. The sample lists roughly 120,000 distinct CDR3 sequences, 60% to 80% seen once, with 7.5% to 9% in the top ten. Many counts were recorded for this clonotype. Its antigen is not identified.

Material for sequencing was liver tumor tissue from sampling region 3. Subset of the sample: tumor region T3, left-lateral pole. The rearrangement joins TRBV7-9 to TRBJ2-3, with TRBD1 identical over 7 bases. The receptor comes from a woman aged 55-70 years with primary liver carcinoma and hepatitis B virus infection. The CDR3 region is CASSWGTDSTDTQYF. CDR3 bases: TGTGCCAGCAGCTGGGGGACAGATAGCACAGATACGCAGTATTTT. The full variable domain, completed using reference TRBV7-9 and TRBJ2-3, is DTGVSQNPRHKITKRGQNVTFRCDPISEHNRLYWYRQTLGQGPEFLTYFQNEAQLEKSRLLSDRFSAERPKGSFSTLEIQRTEQGDSAMYLCASSWGTDSTDTQYFGPGTRLTVL.